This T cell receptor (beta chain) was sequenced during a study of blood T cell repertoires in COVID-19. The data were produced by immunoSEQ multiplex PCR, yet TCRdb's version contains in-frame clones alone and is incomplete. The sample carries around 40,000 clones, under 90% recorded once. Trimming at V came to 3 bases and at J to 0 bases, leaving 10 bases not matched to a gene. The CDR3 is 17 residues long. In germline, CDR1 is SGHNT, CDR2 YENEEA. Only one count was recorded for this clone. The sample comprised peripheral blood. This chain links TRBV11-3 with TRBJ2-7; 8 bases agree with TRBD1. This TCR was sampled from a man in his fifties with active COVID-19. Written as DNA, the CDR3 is TGTGCCAGCAGCTTTAGGGGGACAGGCGAAAACTCCTACGAGCAGTACTTC. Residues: CASSFRGTGENSYEQYF.